Shown below are 16 T cell receptor beta chains from a single sample sequenced in a study of patients and donors after allogeneic stem cell transplantation. TCRdb independently ran MiXCR on the RT-PCR reads; one entry per CDR3 protein. Of under 200,000 distinct CDR3 sequences listed, around 30% are singletons. The sequenced sample was blood, either unsorted or a sorted T cell fraction (not recorded which). Source of these receptors: a human donor who was either an allogeneic HSCT recipient or a stem cell or donor lymphocyte infusion donor (not recorded which). It is not recorded whose cells these are; they may come from a transplant donor.

The V gene is TRBV7-2, the J gene TRBJ2-1; 7 positions agree with TRBD1. J was trimmed by 3 bases and V by 6 bases; bases with no gene match: 8. The germline V gene encodes CDR1 SGHTA and CDR2 FQGNSA. The CDR3 is made up of 15 amino acids. CDR3 sequence (DNA): TGTGCCAGCAGTAAACCGGCAGGGGGCTACAATGAGCAGTTCTTC. It specifies CASSKPAGGYNEQFF. The entire variable domain, with the rest obtained from reference TRBV7-2 and TRBJ2-1, is as follows: GAGVSQSPSNKVTEKGKDVELRCDPISGHTALYWYRQSLGQGLEFLIYFQGNSAPDKSGLPSDRFSAERTGGSVSTLTIQRTQQEDSAVYLCASSKPAGGYNEQFFGPGTRLTVL.

This clonotype was observed a handful of times. The rearrangement uses TRBV3-1 and TRBJ1-1; possibly TRBD1 for D (6 bases). Trimming left V 3 bases short and J 1 base short, with 9 bases between. The germline gives CDR1 LGHDT, CDR2 YNNKEL (reference sequence). CDR3 size: 14 residues. The CDR3 sequence: CASSQEDRNTEAFF. The CDR3 DNA reads TGTGCCAGCAGCCAGGAGGACAGGAACACTGAAGCTTTCTTT. The full variable domain, rest sourced from reference TRBV3-1 and TRBJ1-1, is DTAVSQTPKYLVTQMGNDKSIKCEQNLGHDTMYWYKQDSKKFLKIMFSYNNKELIINETVPNRFSPKSPDKAHLNLHINSLELGDSAVYFCASSQEDRNTEAFFGQGTRLTVV.

The sample holds many counts of this clonotype. The rearrangement joins TRBV7-2 to TRBJ1-6; the match to TRBD1 covers 11 bases. Germline V lookup: CDR1 SGHTA, CDR2 FQGNSA. The CDR3 length is 17 residues. V was clipped by 1 base and J by 4 bases; unmatched bases: 3. CDR3 in DNA: TGTGCCAGCAGCTTAGTCGGACAGGGGGCTTATAATTCACCCCTCCACTTT. This encodes CASSLVGQGAYNSPLHF.

CDR3 nucleotides: TGTGCCAGCAGCTACGTATTAGCAGCAGATACGCAGTATTTT. This sequence encodes CASSYVLAADTQYF. The gene calls are TRBV7-2 and TRBJ2-3; the D is unclear. The CDR3 runs 14 residues. The V end was cut by 4 bases, the J end by 4 bases, with 12 bases between. CDR1 and CDR2 (germline): SGHTA, FQGNSA.

About this clonotype itself: The germline gene is not matched at one end of the junction; a read error may be the cause. The chain combines TRBV7-7 with TRBJ1-3; a weak D match, TRBD1 (6 bases). CDR3 length: 18 amino acids. The germline V gene has CDR1 SSHAT and CDR2 FNYEAQ (reference sequence). The DNA for the CDR3 is TGTGCTAGCAGCTTAGGTCTCGACAGGTTTCAGGCCGGAAACACCATATATTTT. It codes for CASSLGLDRFQAGNTIYF.

The chain employs TRBV10-3 and TRBJ2-5; possibly TRBD1 for D (6 bases). Looked up from germline, CDR1 is ENHRY and CDR2 is SYGVKD. Trimming left V 5 bases short and J 4 bases short, with 20 bases between. This CDR3 contains 16 residues. DNA of the CDR3: TGTGCCATCAGTACCCAGGGGAGAGGCTCGGGAGAGACCCAGTACTTC. It specifies CAISTQGRGSGETQYF.

The chain employs TRBV20-1 and TRBJ2-7; TRBD1 agrees at 8 bases. Germline V CDR1 and CDR2: DFQATT, SNEGSKA (reference sequence). The ends lost 3 bases at V and 7 bases at J; junction bases unmatched: 14. This CDR3 has 15 amino acids. CDR3 DNA sequence: TGCAGTGCTAGGGCATCGCAGGGGGCCCTGCGTGAGCAGTACTTC. It is translated as CSARASQGALREQYF.

The chain carries TRBV27 and TRBJ2-1; the D gene is possibly TRBD2 (5 bases). The germline CDR1 and CDR2 sequences are MNHEY and SMNVEV (reference sequence). V shed 1 base and J shed 9 bases, with 13 bases lying between them. The CDR3 is 14 amino acids. CDR3 region: CASSLFGVRGEQFF. Written as DNA, the CDR3 is TGTGCCAGCAGTTTATTCGGGGTACGGGGTGAGCAGTTCTTC.

This chain joins TRBV12-3 or TRBV12-4 and TRBJ2-5, with 11 bases matching TRBD2. CDR3 length: 14 residues. J lost 13 bases, V lost 4 bases, and 11 bases had no gene match. The CDR3 DNA is TGTGCCAGCAGTTCCGTGACTAGCGGGGTGGGTCTGTACTTC. Protein: CASSSVTSGVGLYF.

The rearrangement links TRBV6-5 to TRBJ2-4; no definite D call. Germline loops: CDR1 MNHEY, CDR2 SVGAGI. With 4 bases removed from V and 0 bases from J, the gap between germline ends came to 10 bases. CDR3 length equals 15 residues. The CDR3 protein is CASSFGDVAKNIQYF. CDR3 nucleotides: TGTGCCAGCAGTTTCGGTGACGTAGCCAAAAACATTCAGTACTTC.

V usage is TRBV7-2 and J usage is TRBJ1-5, with a weak D call TRBD1 (6 bases). The CDR3 has 17 amino acids. Trimming shortened V by 0 bases and J by 4 bases, and 16 bases separated the two germline ends. The V gene's germline CDR1 is SGHTA and CDR2 FQGNSA. The CDR3 DNA reads as TGTGCCAGCAGCTTAGCGCCGGGGGCGGCGGGAAATCAGCCCCAGCATTTT. This translates into CASSLAPGAAGNQPQHF.

This clonotype was picked up one time. The CDR3 region has the DNA TGTGCCGTCCTGGTGGGGATTGAAGCTTTCTTT. This encodes CAVLVGIEAFF. This rearrangement joins TRBV6-1 to TRBJ1-1; no firm D call. CDR1 is MNHNS and CDR2 is SASEGT in the germline V gene. The CDR3 spans 11 residues. The V and J ends lost 11 bases and 7 bases respectively, with 14 bases between them.

This clonotype was counted between two and nine times. The V and J genes are TRBV9 and TRBJ1-6; the D is unclear. V was trimmed by 3 bases and J by 10 bases, leaving 11 bases between them. This CDR3 has 13 amino acids. Germline lookup yields CDR1 SGDLS and CDR2 YYNGEE. The chain's CDR3 is CASSAGGRSPLHF. CDR3 in DNA: TGTGCCAGCAGCGCCGGCGGGAGGTCACCCCTCCACTTT. Full variable domain (remainder filled in from reference TRBV9 and TRBJ1-6): DSGVTQTPKHLITATGQRVTLRCSPRSGDLSVYWYQQSLDQGLQFLIQYYNGEERAKGNILERFSAQQFPDLHSELNLSSLELGDSALYFCASSAGGRSPLHFGNGTRLTVT.

This clonotype was detected a few times. The chain uses TRBV7-2 and TRBJ1-2; the D is unclear. Germline V gene data show CDR1 as SGHTA and CDR2 as FQGNSA. V lost 2 bases, J lost 7 bases, and 11 bases lay in between. CDR3 length equals 13 residues. In nucleotides, the CDR3 is TGTGCCAGCAGCTTAAGAGGGTTTGCTGGCTACACCTTC. This codes for CASSLRGFAGYTF.

The chain links TRBV6-2 or TRBV6-3 to TRBJ1-5; D may be TRBD1 (5 bases). Trimming removed 0 bases from V and 3 bases from J, with 12 bases in between. Germline loops: CDR1 MNHEY, CDR2 SVGEGT. CDR3 length: 16 residues. CDR3 bases: TGTGCCAGCAGTTACTCGCAAGGGGCGACCAATCAGCCCCAGCATTTT. Amino acid sequence: CASSYSQGATNQPQHF.

The V gene is TRBV29-1, the J gene TRBJ2-2; D not certain. Germline values: CDR1 SQVTM, CDR2 ANQGSEA. CDR3 length equals 14 residues. Trimming shortened V by 2 bases and J by 6 bases, and 13 bases separated the two germline ends. The CDR3 reads CSVESDFRAGELFF. The CDR3 bases are TGCAGCGTTGAATCCGACTTTCGGGCCGGGGAGCTGTTTTTT.